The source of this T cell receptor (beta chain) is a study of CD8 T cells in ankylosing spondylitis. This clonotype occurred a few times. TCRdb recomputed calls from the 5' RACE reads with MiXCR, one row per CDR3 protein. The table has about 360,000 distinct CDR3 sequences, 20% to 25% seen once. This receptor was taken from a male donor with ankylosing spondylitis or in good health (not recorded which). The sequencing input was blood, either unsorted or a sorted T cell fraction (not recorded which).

The CDR3 region has the DNA TGTGCCACCTGGAGCGGGGGGGCCGCAGATACGCAGTATTTT. Protein sequence: CATWSGGAADTQYF. This rearrangement joins TRBV15 to TRBJ2-3; 10 bases are shared with TRBD2. Per germline, CDR1 LNHNV and CDR2 YYDKDF (reference sequence). V gave up 8 bases and J gave up 4 bases; unmatched junction bases: 6. The CDR3 has 14 residues.